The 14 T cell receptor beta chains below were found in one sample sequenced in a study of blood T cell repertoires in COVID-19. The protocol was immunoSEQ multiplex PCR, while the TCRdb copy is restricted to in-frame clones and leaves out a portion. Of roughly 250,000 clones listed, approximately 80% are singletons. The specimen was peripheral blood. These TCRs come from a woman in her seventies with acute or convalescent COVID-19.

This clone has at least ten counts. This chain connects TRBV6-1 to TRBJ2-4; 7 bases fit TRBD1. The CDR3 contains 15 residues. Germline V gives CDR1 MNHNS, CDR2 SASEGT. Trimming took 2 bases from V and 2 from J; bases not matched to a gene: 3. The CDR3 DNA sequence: TGTGCCAGCAGTGAAATACAGGGGCCCAAAAACATTCAGTACTTC. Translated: CASSEIQGPKNIQYF.

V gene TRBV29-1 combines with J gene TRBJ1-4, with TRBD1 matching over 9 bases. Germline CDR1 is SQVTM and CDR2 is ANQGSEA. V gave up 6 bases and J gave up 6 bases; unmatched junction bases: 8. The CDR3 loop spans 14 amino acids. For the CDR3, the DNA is TGCAGCGTCGGGGACAGGGTAAACTATGAAAAACTGTTTTTT. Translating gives CSVGDRVNYEKLFF.

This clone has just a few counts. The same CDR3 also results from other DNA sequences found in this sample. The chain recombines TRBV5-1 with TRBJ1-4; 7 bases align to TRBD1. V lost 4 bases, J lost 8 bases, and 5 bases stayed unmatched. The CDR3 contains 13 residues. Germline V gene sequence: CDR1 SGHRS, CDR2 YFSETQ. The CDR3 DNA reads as TGCGCCAGCAGCCTGGGGACAGCCGAAAAACTGTTTTTT. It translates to CASSLGTAEKLFF.

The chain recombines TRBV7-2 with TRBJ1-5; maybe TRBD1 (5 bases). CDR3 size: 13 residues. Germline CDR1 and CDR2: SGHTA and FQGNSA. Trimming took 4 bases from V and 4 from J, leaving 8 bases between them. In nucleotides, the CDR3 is TGTGCCAGCAGCTCAGGGCCTAATCAGCCCCAGCATTTT. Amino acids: CASSSGPNQPQHF.

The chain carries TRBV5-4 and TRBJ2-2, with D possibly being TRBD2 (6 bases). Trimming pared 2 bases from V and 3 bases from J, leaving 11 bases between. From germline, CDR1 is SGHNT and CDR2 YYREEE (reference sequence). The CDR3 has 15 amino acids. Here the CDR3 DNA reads TGTGCCAGCAGCTTCCTTAGCGGCCACACCGGGGAGCTGTTTTTT. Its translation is CASSFLSGHTGELFF.

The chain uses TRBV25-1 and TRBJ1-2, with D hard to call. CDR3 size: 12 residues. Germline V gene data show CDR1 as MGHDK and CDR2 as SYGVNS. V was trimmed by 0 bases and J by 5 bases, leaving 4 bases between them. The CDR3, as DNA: TGTGCCAGCAGTGAATATCCGTATGGCTACACCTTC. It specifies CASSEYPYGYTF.

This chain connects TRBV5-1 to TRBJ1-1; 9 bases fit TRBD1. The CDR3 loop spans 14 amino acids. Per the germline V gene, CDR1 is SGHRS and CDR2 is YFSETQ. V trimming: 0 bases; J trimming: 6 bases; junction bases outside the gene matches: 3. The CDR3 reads CASSLGQGVPEAFF. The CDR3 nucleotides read TGCGCCAGCAGCTTGGGACAGGGGGTTCCTGAAGCTTTCTTT.

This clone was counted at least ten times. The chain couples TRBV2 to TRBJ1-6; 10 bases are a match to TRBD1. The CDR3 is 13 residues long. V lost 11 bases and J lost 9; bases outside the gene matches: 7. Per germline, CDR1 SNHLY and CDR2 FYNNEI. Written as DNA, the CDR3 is TGTGCCGGGGGACAGGGGACGGTTTCACCCCTCCACTTT. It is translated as CAGGQGTVSPLHF.

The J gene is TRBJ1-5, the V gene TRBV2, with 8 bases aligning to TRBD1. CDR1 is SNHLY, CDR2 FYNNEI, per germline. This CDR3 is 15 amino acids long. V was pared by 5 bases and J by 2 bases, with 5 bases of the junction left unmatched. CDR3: CASSQGARGNQPQHF. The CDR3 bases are TGTGCCAGCAGTCAGGGGGCGCGAGGCAATCAGCCCCAGCATTTT. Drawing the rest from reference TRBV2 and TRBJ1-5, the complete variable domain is EPEVTQTPSHQVTQMGQEVILRCVPISNHLYFYWYRQILGQKVEFLVSFYNNEISEKSEIFDDQFSVERPDGSNFTLKIRSTKLEDSAMYFCASSQGARGNQPQHFGDGTRLSIL.

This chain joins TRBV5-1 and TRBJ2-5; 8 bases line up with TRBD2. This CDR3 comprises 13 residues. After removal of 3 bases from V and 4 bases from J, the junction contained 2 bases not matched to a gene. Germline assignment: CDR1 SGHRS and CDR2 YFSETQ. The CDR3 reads CASSSSGSETQYF. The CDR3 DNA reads TGCGCCAGCAGCTCTAGCGGGTCAGAGACCCAGTACTTC.

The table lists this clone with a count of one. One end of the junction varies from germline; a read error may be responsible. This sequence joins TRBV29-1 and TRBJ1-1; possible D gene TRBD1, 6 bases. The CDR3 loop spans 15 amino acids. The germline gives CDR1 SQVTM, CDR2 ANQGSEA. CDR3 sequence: CSVEGQLNLNTEAFF. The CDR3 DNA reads TGCAGCGTAGAAGGACAGCTCAACTTGAACACTGAAGCTTTCTTT.

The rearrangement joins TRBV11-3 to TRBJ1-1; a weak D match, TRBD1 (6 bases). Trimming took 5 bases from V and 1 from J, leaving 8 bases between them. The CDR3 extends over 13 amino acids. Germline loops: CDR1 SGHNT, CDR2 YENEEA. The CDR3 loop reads CASSPGQNTEAFF. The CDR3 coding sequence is TGTGCCAGCAGCCCGGGACAGAACACTGAAGCTTTCTTT.

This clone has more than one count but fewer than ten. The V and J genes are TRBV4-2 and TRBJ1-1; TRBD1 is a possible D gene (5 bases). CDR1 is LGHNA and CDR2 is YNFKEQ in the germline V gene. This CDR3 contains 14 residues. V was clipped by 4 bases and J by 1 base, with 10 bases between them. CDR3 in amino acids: CASSRPDRNTEAFF. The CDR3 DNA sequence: TGTGCCAGCAGCCGTCCCGACAGGAACACTGAAGCTTTCTTT.

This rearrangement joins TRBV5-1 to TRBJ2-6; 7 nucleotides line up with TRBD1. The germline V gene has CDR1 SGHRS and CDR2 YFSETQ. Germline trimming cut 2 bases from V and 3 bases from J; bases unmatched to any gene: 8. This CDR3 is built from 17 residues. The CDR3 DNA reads TGCGCCAGCAGCTTTCTCGACAGGGTGAATGGGGCCAACGTCCTGACTTTC. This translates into CASSFLDRVNGANVLTF.